Each of the 12 T cell receptor beta chains below was sequenced from the same sample in a study of blood T cells in healthy people across ages. The use of a sample-barcoded 5' primer and a J-beta primer mix characterized a second PCR of about 6 to 12 cycles. A single record per CDR3 protein comes from TCRdb applying MiXCR to the 5' RACE reads. The sample includes 1.5 million to 2 million distinct CDR3 sequences, roughly 50% seen only once; the top ten take roughly 2%. Sequencing used blood. Every receptor here comes from a woman in her thirties or forties in good health.

This chain connects TRBV6-2 or TRBV6-3 to TRBJ2-7, with 11 bases lining up with TRBD1. This CDR3 has 15 amino acids. V gave up 7 bases and J gave up 4 bases; unmatched junction bases: 9. CDR1 and CDR2 from the germline V gene are MNHEY and SVGEGT. CDR3 nucleotide sequence: TGTGCCAGCACCAAAGGACAGGGGGCGCGGTACGAGCAGTACTTC. This encodes CASTKGQGARYEQYF.

This clonotype has a handful of counts. V usage is TRBV20-1 and J usage is TRBJ2-5; 9 bases agree with TRBD2. Trimming cost V 5 bases and J 4 bases; bases outside gene matches: 8. The V gene's germline CDR1 is DFQATT and CDR2 SNEGSKA (reference sequence). CDR3 length: 14 residues. Here the CDR3 reads CSAGRPSGVETQYF. The CDR3 DNA reads as TGCAGTGCTGGAAGGCCTAGCGGGGTAGAGACCCAGTACTTC.

V and J are TRBV3-1 and TRBJ1-2; 7 bases are a match to TRBD1. The CDR3 length is 15 residues. The germline V gene encodes CDR1 LGHDT and CDR2 YNNKEL (reference sequence). V lost 1 base, J lost 7 bases, and 9 bases stayed unmatched. Here the CDR3 DNA reads TGTGCCAGCAGCCAAGGTCGACAGGGCGCTAGTGGCTACACCTTC. Its protein product is CASSQGRQGASGYTF.

The chain has TRBV5-6 and TRBJ2-1, with D hard to call. V lost 0 bases, J lost 3 bases, and 13 bases lay in between. Germline lookup yields CDR1 SGHDT and CDR2 YYEEEE. The CDR3 spans 16 residues. In nucleotides, the CDR3 is TGTGCCAGCAGCTTGGTTGGCAGGATTGACTACAATGAGCAGTTCTTC. Translation gives CASSLVGRIDYNEQFF.

Here the CDR3 DNA reads TGTGCCATCAGCATTTCCAGCAGGGGGCCCTGCGAGCAGTACTTC. It is translated as CAISISSRGPCEQYF. V and J are TRBV10-3 and TRBJ2-4; 8 positions match TRBD1. The closer fit of TRBJ2-7 to the DNA end suggests the J call may be wrong. The CDR3 consists of 15 residues. The germline CDR1 and CDR2 sequences are ENHRY and SYGVKD.

The V and J genes are TRBV4-3 and TRBJ2-4; D may be TRBD1 (5 bases). Trimming took off 0 bases at V and 5 bases at J, with 14 bases between the two ends. CDR3 size: 16 residues. The germline CDR1 and CDR2 sequences are LGHNA and YSLEER. Written as DNA, the CDR3 is TGCGCCAGCAGCCAAGATTTCCAGGGAATACAAAACATTCAGTACTTC. Encoded protein: CASSQDFQGIQNIQYF.

This clonotype occurred many times. The rearrangement links TRBV20-1 to TRBJ2-1; TRBD2 aligns across 7 bases. The CDR3 totals 13 residues. Germline V gene data show CDR1 as DFQATT and CDR2 as SNEGSKA (reference sequence). After removal of 8 bases from V and 7 bases from J, the junction contained 11 bases not matched to a gene. DNA for the CDR3: TGCAGTCGATCCCCGCCCGGGGGGAATGAGCAGTTCTTC. Translating gives CSRSPPGGNEQFF.

This clonotype was seen only a few times. The V and J genes are TRBV24-1 and TRBJ2-7; a possible D gene is TRBD1 (5 bases). Germline lookup yields CDR1 KGHDR and CDR2 SFDVKD. The CDR3 runs 15 residues. V lost 5 bases to trimming and J lost 3 bases, with 16 bases between them. The CDR3, as DNA: TGTGCCACCAGTGTAGGGGCAGGCGCCGTCTACGAGCAGTACTTC. Translated: CATSVGAGAVYEQYF.

The chain links TRBV12-3 or TRBV12-4 to TRBJ2-1; 8 positions match TRBD2. V dropped 2 bases and J dropped 9; count of bases not matched to a gene: 6. This CDR3 is built from 14 residues. For the CDR3, the DNA is TGTGCCAGCAGTTTACGGGGGGGCCGTGGTGAGCAGTTCTTC. The encoded protein is CASSLRGGRGEQFF.

This clonotype turned up a few times. V gene TRBV4-1 combines with J gene TRBJ2-5; the D gene is possibly TRBD2 (5 bases). Germline lookup yields CDR1 MGHRA and CDR2 YSYEKL. Trimming shortened V by 1 base and J by 2 bases, and 35 bases separated the two germline ends. There are 23 residues in the CDR3. CDR3: CASSQVLGGEFLILWQLQETQYF. For the CDR3, the DNA is TGCGCCAGCAGCCAAGTCTTGGGTGGGGAGTTTCTGATCCTCTGGCAGTTGCAAGAGACCCAGTACTTC.

Only one count was recorded for this clonotype. The rearrangement uses TRBV7-3 and TRBJ2-3; D unresolved. Germline V gives CDR1 SGHTA, CDR2 FQGTGA. V dropped 1 base and J dropped 4 bases, with 18 bases sitting between them. The CDR3 is 17 residues long. This CDR3 reads CASSLNPNPPEADTQYF. The CDR3 bases are TGTGCCAGCAGCTTAAACCCCAACCCACCCGAGGCAGATACGCAGTATTTT. Supplemented by reference TRBV7-3 and TRBJ2-3, the full variable domain reads GAGVSQTPSNKVTEKGKYVELRCDPISGHTALYWYRQSLGQGPEFLIYFQGTGAADDSGLPNDRFFAVRPEGSVSTLKIQRTERGDSAVYLCASSLNPNPPEADTQYFGPGTRLTVL.

This clonotype was observed once. The chain recombines TRBV6-5 with TRBJ1-2, with a weak D call TRBD1 (5 bases). CDR3 length equals 14 residues. V lost 2 bases and J 5 bases, leaving 12 bases between the germline ends. Germline V lookup: CDR1 MNHEY, CDR2 SVGAGI. CDR3 nucleotides: TGTGCCAGCAGTTACGGGACTGCCACTTATGGCTACACCTTC. Translating gives CASSYGTATYGYTF.